The T cell receptor (beta chain) described here comes from a study of blood T cell repertoires in COVID-19. Study in general: Samples of COVID-19 (acute and convalescent) were obtained from the United States, Italy and Spain. Nucleic acid was either cDNA or gDNA, and it came from T cells, B-cell-depleted T cells, or PBMCs.

With V trimmed by 3 bases and J by 6 bases, 8 bases remained unmatched. This CDR3 is 15 amino acids long. The V gene's germline CDR1 is SGHRS and CDR2 YFSETQ. As originally analysed: Reference gene primer amplification yielded estimated nucleated cell counts. Assay: immunoSEQ multiplex PCR; the TCRdb copy retains only in-frame clones and omits some. The D gene and trimming were derived from the DNA, and the V and J assignments and clone size from that table. The sample lists about 250,000 clones; about 79% were seen once. This chain joins TRBV5-1 and TRBJ1-1; 10 nucleotides align to TRBD1. Material: peripheral blood. The sequence came from an elderly man with acute or convalescent COVID-19. In nucleotides, the CDR3 is TGCGCCAGCAGCTATAGACAGGGGGCTGGGGCTGAAGCTTTCTTT. As protein: CASSYRQGAGAEAFF.